This T cell receptor beta chain was retrieved from a study of T cell responses to AZD1222 COVID-19 vaccine. Overall study results and limits: The donors showed a predominance of white British ancestry and of females, with possible underestimation of clonal diversity. Spike-specific TCR breadth rose after two AZD1222 doses, and depth rose as well. Nearly half of spike-specific TCRs reportedly go after variant regions that carry no mutations.

Investigators merged groups given second doses at roughly 4 or roughly 12 weeks. The CDR3 spans 15 residues. Germline V gene lookup returns CDR1 LNHDA and CDR2 SQIVND (reference sequence). With 3 bases clipped from V and 5 bases from J, the junction kept 6 bases outside the gene matches. Sequencing used immunoSEQ multiplex PCR; TCRdb keeps in-frame clones, though not all of them. The repertoire holds 95,000 to 110,000 clones, roughly 90% seen once, with about 9.1% in the top ten. Details on this clone: Its antigen remains unknown.

Sequencing was performed on peripheral blood, taken 28 days after the second AZD1222 dose. This sequence was found in an adult who received the AZD1222 COVID-19 vaccine. The gene calls are TRBV19 and TRBJ2-3; TRBD1 agrees at 9 bases. This CDR3 is CASSIPGQGRDTQYF. In nucleotides, the CDR3 is TGTGCCAGTAGTATCCCGGGACAGGGAAGAGATACGCAGTATTTT.